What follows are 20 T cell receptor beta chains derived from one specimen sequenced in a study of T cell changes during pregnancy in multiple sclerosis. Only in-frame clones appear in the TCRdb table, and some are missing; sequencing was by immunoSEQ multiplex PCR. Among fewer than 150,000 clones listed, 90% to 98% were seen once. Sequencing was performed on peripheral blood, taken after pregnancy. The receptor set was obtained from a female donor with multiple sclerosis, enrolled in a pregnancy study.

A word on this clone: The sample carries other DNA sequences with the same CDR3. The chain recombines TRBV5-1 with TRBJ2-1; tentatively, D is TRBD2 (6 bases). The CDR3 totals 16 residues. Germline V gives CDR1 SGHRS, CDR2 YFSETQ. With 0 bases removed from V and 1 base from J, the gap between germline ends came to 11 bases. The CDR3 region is CASSLELAGSYNEQFF. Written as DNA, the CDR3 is TGCGCCAGCAGCTTGGAACTAGCAGGTTCCTACAATGAGCAGTTCTTC.

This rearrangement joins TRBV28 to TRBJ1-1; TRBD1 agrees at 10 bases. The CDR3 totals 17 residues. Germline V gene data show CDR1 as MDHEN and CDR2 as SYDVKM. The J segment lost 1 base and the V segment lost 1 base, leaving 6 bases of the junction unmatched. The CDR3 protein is CASSLSIRTGGNTEAFF. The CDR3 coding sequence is TGTGCCAGCAGTTTATCAATCCGGACAGGGGGGAACACTGAAGCTTTCTTT. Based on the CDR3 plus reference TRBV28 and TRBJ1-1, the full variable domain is DVKVTQSSRYLVKRTGEKVFLECVQDMDHENMFWYRQDPGLGLRLIYFSYDVKMKEKGDIPEGYSVSREKKERFSLILESASTNQTSMYLCASSLSIRTGGNTEAFFGQGTRLTVV.

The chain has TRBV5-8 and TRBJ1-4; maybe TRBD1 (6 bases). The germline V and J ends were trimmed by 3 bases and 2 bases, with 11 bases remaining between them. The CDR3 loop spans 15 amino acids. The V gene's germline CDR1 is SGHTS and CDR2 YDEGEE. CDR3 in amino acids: CASSWTALTNEKLFF. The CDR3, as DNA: TGTGCCAGCAGCTGGACAGCTCTCACTAATGAAAAACTGTTTTTT.

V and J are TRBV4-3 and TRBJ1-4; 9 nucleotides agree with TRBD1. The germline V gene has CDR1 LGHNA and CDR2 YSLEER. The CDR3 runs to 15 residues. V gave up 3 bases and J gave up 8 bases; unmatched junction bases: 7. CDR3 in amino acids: CASSQDRGPYEKLFF. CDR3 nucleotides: TGCGCCAGCAGCCAGGACAGGGGACCCTACGAAAAACTGTTTTTT.

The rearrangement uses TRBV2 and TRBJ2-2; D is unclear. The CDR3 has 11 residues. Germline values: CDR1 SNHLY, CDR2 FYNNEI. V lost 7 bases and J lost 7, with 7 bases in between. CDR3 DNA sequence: TGTGCCAGCAAAGCCGGCGGGGAGCTGTTTTTT. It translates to CASKAGGELFF.

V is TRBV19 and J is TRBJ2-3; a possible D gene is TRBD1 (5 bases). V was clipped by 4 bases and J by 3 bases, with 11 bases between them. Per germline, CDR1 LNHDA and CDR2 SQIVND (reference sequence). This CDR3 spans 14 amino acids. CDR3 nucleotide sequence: TGTGCCAGTAGTAACCGACAGAGAACAGATACGCAGTATTTT. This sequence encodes CASSNRQRTDTQYF.

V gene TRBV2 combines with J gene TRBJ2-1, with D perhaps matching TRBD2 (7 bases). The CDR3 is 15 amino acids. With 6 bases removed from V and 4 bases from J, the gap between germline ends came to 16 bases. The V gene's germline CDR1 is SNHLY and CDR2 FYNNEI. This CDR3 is CASREGGLNYNEQFF. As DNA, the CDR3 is TGTGCCAGCAGGGAGGGGGGGCTAAATTACAATGAGCAGTTCTTC.

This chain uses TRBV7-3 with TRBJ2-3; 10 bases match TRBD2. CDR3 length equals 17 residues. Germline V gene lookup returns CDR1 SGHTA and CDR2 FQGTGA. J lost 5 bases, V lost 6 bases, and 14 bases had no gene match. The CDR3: CASSRAPPSGRIDTQYF. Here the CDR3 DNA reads TGTGCCAGCAGTCGAGCTCCCCCTAGCGGGAGAATAGATACGCAGTATTTT.

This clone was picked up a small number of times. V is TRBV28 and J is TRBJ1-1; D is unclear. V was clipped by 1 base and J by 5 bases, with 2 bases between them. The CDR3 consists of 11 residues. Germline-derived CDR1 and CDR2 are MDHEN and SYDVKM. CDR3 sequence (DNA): TGTGCCAGCAGTTTATCAACTGAAGCTTTCTTT. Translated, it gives CASSLSTEAFF.

CDR3: CASSRQGTQETQYF. CDR3 coding DNA: TGTGCCAGCAGCCGACAGGGAACCCAAGAGACCCAGTACTTC. The chain carries TRBV6-1 and TRBJ2-5, with 7 nucleotides matching TRBD1. V dropped 6 bases and J dropped 1; count of bases not matched to a gene: 5. Germline lookup yields CDR1 MNHNS and CDR2 SASEGT. The CDR3 has 14 residues.

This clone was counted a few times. CDR3 region: CASRSGGTPSTEAFF. The CDR3 DNA reads as TGTGCCAGTAGAAGCGGGGGCACCCCTTCCACTGAAGCTTTCTTT. The genes are TRBV19 and TRBJ1-1, with D maybe TRBD1 (6 bases). Trimming removed 6 bases from V and 4 bases from J, with 18 bases in between. Germline V CDR1 and CDR2: LNHDA, SQIVND (reference sequence). The CDR3 has 15 amino acids.

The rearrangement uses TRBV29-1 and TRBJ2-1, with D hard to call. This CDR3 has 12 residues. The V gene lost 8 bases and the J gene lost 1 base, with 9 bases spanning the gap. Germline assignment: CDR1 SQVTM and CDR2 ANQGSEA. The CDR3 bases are TGCAGCCTAATAAGATCCTACAATGAGCAGTTCTTC. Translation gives CSLIRSYNEQFF.

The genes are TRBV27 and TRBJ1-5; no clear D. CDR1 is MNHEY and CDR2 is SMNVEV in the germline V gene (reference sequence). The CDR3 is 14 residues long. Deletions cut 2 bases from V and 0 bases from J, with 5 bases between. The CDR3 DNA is TGTGCCAGCAGTTTAGGAGGTAGCAATCAGCCCCAGCATTTT. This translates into CASSLGGSNQPQHF.

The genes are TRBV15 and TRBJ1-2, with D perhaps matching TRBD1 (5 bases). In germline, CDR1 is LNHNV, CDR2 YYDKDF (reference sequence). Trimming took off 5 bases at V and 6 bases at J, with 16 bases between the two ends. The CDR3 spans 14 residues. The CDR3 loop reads CATSPLIGADGYTF. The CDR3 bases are TGTGCCACCAGCCCATTGATAGGGGCAGATGGCTACACCTTC.

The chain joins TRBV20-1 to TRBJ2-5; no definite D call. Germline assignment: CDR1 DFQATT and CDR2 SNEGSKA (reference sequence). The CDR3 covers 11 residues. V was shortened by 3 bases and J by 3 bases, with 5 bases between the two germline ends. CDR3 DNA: TGCAGTGCTAGTACTGAAGAGACCCAGTACTTC. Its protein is CSASTEETQYF.

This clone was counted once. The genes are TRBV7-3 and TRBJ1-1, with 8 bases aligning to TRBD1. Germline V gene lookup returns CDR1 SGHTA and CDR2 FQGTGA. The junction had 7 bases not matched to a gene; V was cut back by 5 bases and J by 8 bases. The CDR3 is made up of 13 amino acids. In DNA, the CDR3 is TGTGCCAGCAGCCGGGACAGGCAAGGGGAAGCTTTCTTT. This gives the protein CASSRDRQGEAFF. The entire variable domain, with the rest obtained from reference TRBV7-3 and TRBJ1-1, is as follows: GAGVSQTPSNKVTEKGKYVELRCDPISGHTALYWYRQSLGQGPEFLIYFQGTGAADDSGLPNDRFFAVRPEGSVSTLKIQRTERGDSAVYLCASSRDRQGEAFFGQGTRLTVV.

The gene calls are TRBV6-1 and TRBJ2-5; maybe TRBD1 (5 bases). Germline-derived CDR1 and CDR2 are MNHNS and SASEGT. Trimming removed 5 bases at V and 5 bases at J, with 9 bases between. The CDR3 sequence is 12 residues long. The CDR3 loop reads CASSLKGETQYF. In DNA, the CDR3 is TGTGCCAGCAGTCTTAAGGGGGAGACCCAGTACTTC.

DNA of the CDR3: TGTGCCAGCAGCCAAGATGGGGGGACTAGCGGGAGCGTAGATACGCAGTATTTT. Its protein is CASSQDGGTSGSVDTQYF. The V and J genes are TRBV4-2 and TRBJ2-3; 14 bases are shared with TRBD2. The CDR3 covers 18 residues. Trimming took 0 bases from V and 5 from J; bases not matched to a gene: 7. Germline CDR1 reads LGHNA; CDR2 reads YNFKEQ.

The CDR3 is CASSLGGVHPYEQYF. The CDR3 DNA sequence: TGTGCCAGCAGCTTGGGCGGAGTGCATCCCTACGAGCAGTACTTC. The gene calls are TRBV5-6 and TRBJ2-7; no definite D call. The V and J ends lost 0 bases and 2 bases respectively, with 12 bases between them. Looked up from germline, CDR1 is SGHDT and CDR2 is YYEEEE. This CDR3 is built from 15 residues.

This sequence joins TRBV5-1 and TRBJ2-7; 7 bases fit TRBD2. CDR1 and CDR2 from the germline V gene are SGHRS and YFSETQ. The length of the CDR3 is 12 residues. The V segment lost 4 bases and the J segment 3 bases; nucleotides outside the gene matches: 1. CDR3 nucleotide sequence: TGCGCCAGCAGCGGGGACTACTACGAGCAGTACTTC. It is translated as CASSGDYYEQYF.